This passage covers 10 T cell receptor beta chains from one sample sequenced in a study of response to subunit inactivated influenza vaccine. A single record per CDR3 protein comes from TCRdb applying MiXCR to the RT-PCR reads. Of fewer than 650,000 distinct CDR3 sequences listed, 10% to 15% are singletons. This specimen consisted of PBMCs from blood, obtained around seven weeks after vaccination. The receptors here all came from a man aged 45-65 years who received an inactivated influenza vaccine.

This chain connects TRBV28 to TRBJ2-1; D unclear. There are 14 residues in the CDR3. CDR1 is MDHEN, CDR2 SYDVKM, per germline. Trimming stripped 5 bases from V and 5 bases from J, with 13 bases between. The CDR3 nucleotides are TGTGCCAGCAGTCCCTCCGACTCTCACAATGAGCAGTTCTTC. It is translated as CASSPSDSHNEQFF.

Ten or more counts support this clonotype. CDR3 sequence: CASSPEGQGISYEQYF. Written as DNA, the CDR3 is TGTGCCAGCAGCCCCGAGGGACAGGGGATCTCCTACGAGCAGTACTTC. The chain carries TRBV12-3 or TRBV12-4 and TRBJ2-7; 10 nucleotides match TRBD1. This CDR3 is 16 amino acids long. Trimming removed 6 bases from V and 0 bases from J; junction bases left unmatched: 8.

The J gene is TRBJ2-1, the V gene TRBV5-1; 7 positions agree with TRBD2. CDR1 and CDR2 (germline): SGHRS, YFSETQ. Trimming took 0 bases from V and 7 from J; bases not matched to a gene: 7. The CDR3 runs to 15 residues. CDR3 sequence reads: CASSLASGGKNEQFF. The CDR3 DNA sequence: TGCGCCAGCAGCTTGGCCTCGGGAGGTAAGAATGAGCAGTTCTTC.

The rearrangement links TRBV5-6 to TRBJ2-5; 7 bases are a match to TRBD2. The CDR3 spans 17 residues. Trimming cost V 3 bases and J 5 bases; bases outside gene matches: 16. Germline CDR1 reads SGHDT; CDR2 reads YYEEEE. The CDR3 coding sequence is TGTGCCAGCAGCTCCCCCGGGACTATGGGCGGCCAGGAGACCCAGTACTTC. It translates to CASSSPGTMGGQETQYF.

The CDR3 sequence: CATKTGDAMETQYF. CDR3 nucleotide sequence: TGTGCCACCAAAACAGGGGACGCCATGGAGACCCAGTACTTC. The chain joins TRBV10-3 to TRBJ2-5; 7 nucleotides line up with TRBD1. V was pared by 10 bases and J by 5 bases, with 13 bases of the junction left unmatched. Germline V gives CDR1 ENHRY, CDR2 SYGVKD. This CDR3 has 14 residues.

The chain uses TRBV7-8 and TRBJ2-3; tentative D call: TRBD1 (6 bases). Trimming removed 4 bases from V and 6 bases from J, with 14 bases in between. CDR3 length equals 14 residues. The germline V gene has CDR1 SGHVS and CDR2 FQNEAQ. The CDR3 spells CASSSYGTWDTQYF. The CDR3 nucleotides read TGTGCCAGCAGCTCCTACGGGACATGGGATACGCAGTATTTT.

This clonotype was detected only a few times. V and J are TRBV29-1 and TRBJ2-1; no clear D. The CDR3 has 13 residues. Trimming stripped 4 bases from V and 3 bases from J, with 10 bases between. CDR1 and CDR2 from the germline V gene are SQVTM and ANQGSEA. The CDR3 is CSVAVGYYNEQFF. The CDR3 DNA follows: TGCAGCGTTGCGGTGGGCTACTACAATGAGCAGTTCTTC.

This chain joins TRBV6-5 and TRBJ1-2, with TRBD1 as a possible D gene (5 bases). The germline CDR1 and CDR2 sequences are MNHEY and SVGAGI. CDR3 length: 17 amino acids. V was cut by 4 bases and J by 3 bases, with 21 bases left in between. Here the CDR3 reads CASSSIRRTRLDYGYTF. DNA for the CDR3: TGTGCCAGCAGTTCCATAAGAAGGACAAGGCTTGACTATGGCTACACCTTC.

CDR3 amino acids: CATQTSGIPSYNEQFF. As DNA, the CDR3 is TGCGCCACCCAGACTAGCGGGATTCCTTCCTACAATGAGCAGTTCTTC. The rearrangement uses TRBV10-2 and TRBJ2-1; 11 positions match TRBD2. The germline gives CDR1 WSHSY, CDR2 SAAADI. Trimming took 10 bases from V and 1 from J; bases not matched to a gene: 9. The CDR3 sequence is 16 residues long.

The sample holds many counts of this clonotype. The J gene is TRBJ2-1, the V gene TRBV20-1; TRBD1 aligns across 7 bases. The germline gives CDR1 DFQATT, CDR2 SNEGSKA (reference sequence). V lost 2 bases to trimming and J lost 6 bases; unmatched junction nucleotides: 1. The CDR3 length is 12 residues. The CDR3: CSARNRGNEQFF. CDR3 nucleotides: TGCAGTGCTAGAAACAGGGGCAATGAGCAGTTCTTC.